Following are 20 T cell receptor beta chains from one sample sequenced in a study of blood T cell repertoires in COVID-19. The protocol was immunoSEQ multiplex PCR, while the TCRdb copy is restricted to in-frame clones and leaves out a portion. Among approximately 350,000 clones listed, about four fifths were seen once. The specimen sequenced was peripheral blood. These TCRs come from a man aged 25 to 40 with active or convalescent COVID-19.

V is TRBV7-9 and J is TRBJ2-2; TRBD2 agrees at 8 bases. The V gene's germline CDR1 is SEHNR and CDR2 FQNEAQ (reference sequence). The V and J ends lost 0 bases and 2 bases, in that order; junction bases with no gene match: 5. CDR3 length: 17 residues. In DNA, the CDR3 is TGTGCCAGCAGCTTAGCGTCTAGCGGGCGCAACACCGGGGAGCTGTTTTTT. Protein sequence: CASSLASSGRNTGELFF.

This rearrangement joins TRBV7-9 to TRBJ2-7; TRBD1 might be the D (6 bases). The V gene lost 6 bases and the J gene lost 4 bases, with 10 bases spanning the gap. Germline assignment: CDR1 SEHNR and CDR2 FQNEAQ (reference sequence). The length of the CDR3 is 12 residues. The CDR3, as DNA: TGTGCCAGCAGAAGTACAGGGTACGAGCAGTACTTC. Its translation: CASRSTGYEQYF.

The rearrangement uses TRBV5-6 and TRBJ1-2; D gene unclear. The CDR3 covers 15 residues. V shed 0 bases and J shed 3 bases, with 12 bases lying between them. The germline V gene encodes CDR1 SGHDT and CDR2 YYEEEE. The CDR3 sequence is CASSLVEGRDYGYTF. The CDR3 nucleotides are TGTGCCAGCAGCTTGGTGGAAGGGAGGGACTATGGCTACACCTTC.

The J gene is TRBJ1-1, the V gene TRBV11-2; TRBD1 is a possible D gene (6 bases). The CDR3 has 15 residues. CDR1 SGHAT and CDR2 FQNNGV come from the germline V gene. Trimming cost V 4 bases and J 1 base, with 13 bases left between them. DNA of the CDR3: TGTGCCAGCAGCTGGGGGCCGGACAAGAACACTGAAGCTTTCTTT. It yields the protein CASSWGPDKNTEAFF.

The J gene is TRBJ2-3, the V gene TRBV6-5; D possibly corresponds to TRBD1 (5 bases). The CDR3 length is 14 residues. V lost 3 bases to trimming and J lost 4 bases, with 11 bases between them. CDR1 and CDR2 (germline): MNHEY, SVGAGI. CDR3 sequence: CASSYSQGSDTQYF. The CDR3 DNA reads as TGTGCCAGCAGTTATTCTCAGGGTTCAGATACGCAGTATTTT.

The CDR3 DNA is TGTGCCAGCAGTCCTACCGGACAGGGGGCTCGAGGCTACACCTTC. It yields the protein CASSPTGQGARGYTF. V gene TRBV27 combines with J gene TRBJ1-2; 11 bases match TRBD1. CDR3 length: 15 residues. Germline V gives CDR1 MNHEY, CDR2 SMNVEV (reference sequence). V was pared by 5 bases and J by 8 bases, with 10 bases of the junction left unmatched.

The genes are TRBV24-1 and TRBJ1-2, with unresolved D. Trimming took 2 bases from V and 4 from J, leaving 4 bases between them. CDR1 is KGHDR, CDR2 SFDVKD, per germline. The CDR3 runs to 12 residues. The CDR3 loop reads CATSDSSYGYTF. The CDR3 DNA follows: TGTGCCACCAGTGATTCGTCCTATGGCTACACCTTC.

V usage is TRBV7-9 and J usage is TRBJ2-7; perhaps TRBD1 as D (7 bases). CDR1 SEHNR and CDR2 FQNEAQ come from the germline V gene (reference sequence). This CDR3 comprises 15 residues. The V gene lost 1 base and the J gene lost 2 bases, with 12 bases spanning the gap. The CDR3 loop is CASSLGGDSTYEQYF. The CDR3 coding sequence is TGTGCCAGCAGCTTAGGCGGGGACAGTACCTACGAGCAGTACTTC.

The rearrangement joins TRBV9 to TRBJ2-1; 10 bases fit TRBD2. The CDR3 totals 15 residues. V lost 4 bases to trimming and J lost 8 bases; unmatched junction nucleotides: 9. Per germline, CDR1 SGDLS and CDR2 YYNGEE. The CDR3 protein is CASSTRGLAYDEQFF. The CDR3 DNA reads as TGTGCCAGCAGCACCCGGGGACTAGCGTACGATGAGCAGTTCTTC.

For the CDR3, the DNA is TGTGCCAGCAGCTTAGAATCGGGTTTTGCAGCCCAGCATTTT. This translates into CASSLESGFAAQHF. This chain uses TRBV7-2 with TRBJ1-5; D remains ambiguous. The CDR3 spans 14 residues. V was clipped by 1 base and J by 11 bases, with 15 bases between them. The V gene's germline CDR1 is SGHTA and CDR2 FQGNSA. The complete variable domain, with remaining parts taken from reference TRBV7-2 and TRBJ1-5, reads GAGVSQSPSNKVTEKGKDVELRCDPISGHTALYWYRQSLGQGLEFLIYFQGNSAPDKSGLPSDRFSAERTGGSVSTLTIQRTQQEDSAVYLCASSLESGFAAQHFGDGTRLSIL.

This chain connects TRBV18 to TRBJ2-2, with TRBD2 identical over 14 bases. The CDR3 sequence is 20 residues long. Germline-derived CDR1 and CDR2 are KGHSH and LQKENI. V was pared by 3 bases and J by 0 bases, with 9 bases of the junction left unmatched. The CDR3: CASSPTPGLAGDSNTGELFF. The CDR3 DNA is TGTGCCAGCTCACCTACCCCGGGACTAGCGGGGGACTCGAACACCGGGGAGCTGTTTTTT.

V and J are TRBV6-2 or TRBV6-3 and TRBJ2-5; 7 nucleotides match TRBD1. The CDR3 spans 13 residues. Germline-derived CDR1 and CDR2 are MNHEY and SVGEGT. Trimming cost V 5 bases and J 6 bases; bases outside gene matches: 6. The CDR3 bases are TGTGCCAGCAGTCAAGGGACAGCCCAGACCCAGTACTTC. This translates into CASSQGTAQTQYF.

This clone has just one count. DNA for the CDR3: TGTGCCAGCAGTGAGTTCTCTATTACCTACAATGAGCAGTTCTTC. It is translated as CASSEFSITYNEQFF. The chain has TRBV2 and TRBJ2-1; D is unresolved. From germline, CDR1 is SNHLY and CDR2 FYNNEI. The CDR3 loop spans 15 amino acids. Trimming removed 3 bases from V and 2 bases from J, with 11 bases in between.

Comment on this clone: The sample holds other DNA sequences that translate to the same CDR3. The chain is built from TRBV7-2 and TRBJ2-7; D is perhaps TRBD2 (6 bases). Trimming left V 2 bases short and J 4 bases short, with 6 bases between. The germline V gene encodes CDR1 SGHTA and CDR2 FQGNSA. CDR3 length equals 12 residues. The CDR3 region has the DNA TGTGCCAGCAGCTTACGGGGGTACGAGCAGTACTTC. Amino acids: CASSLRGYEQYF.

The chain has TRBV19 and TRBJ2-2; 8 bases align to TRBD2. The CDR3 totals 16 residues. Germline CDR1 and CDR2: LNHDA and SQIVND (reference sequence). Unmatched junction bases numbered 10, after V lost 5 bases and J lost 5 bases. The CDR3 nucleotides read TGTGCCAGTAGTTCCCCCGGGACTAGGATGACCGGGGAGCTGTTTTTT. It is translated as CASSSPGTRMTGELFF.

The gene calls are TRBV7-2 and TRBJ1-5; 9 nucleotides line up with TRBD1. V was pared by 0 bases and J by 11 bases, with 8 bases of the junction left unmatched. The CDR3 consists of 15 residues. Germline V gives CDR1 SGHTA, CDR2 FQGNSA. CDR3 protein: CASSLAPGQGGAQHF. CDR3 nucleotide sequence: TGTGCCAGCAGCTTAGCCCCGGGACAGGGAGGAGCCCAGCATTTT.

The rearrangement links TRBV7-2 to TRBJ2-7; the match to TRBD2 covers 9 bases. This CDR3 has 14 amino acids. Unmatched junction bases numbered 5, after V lost 1 base and J lost 7 bases. Germline CDR1 SGHTA, CDR2 FQGNSA. For the CDR3, the DNA is TGTGCCAGCAGCTTAGAGCGGGAGGTCGAGGAGCAGTACTTC. Its translation is CASSLEREVEEQYF.

V and J are TRBV30 and TRBJ1-2, with a weak D call TRBD1 (5 bases). CDR1 and CDR2 from the germline V gene are GTSNPN and SVGIG (reference sequence). The CDR3 sequence is 14 residues long. Trimming pared 2 bases from V and 2 bases from J, leaving 12 bases between. The CDR3: CAWSPPGLNYGYTF. The DNA of the CDR3 is TGTGCCTGGAGTCCACCGGGACTGAACTATGGCTACACCTTC.

This clone turned up a few times. The chain links TRBV18 to TRBJ1-2; 7 bases line up with TRBD1. Germline V gene lookup returns CDR1 KGHSH and CDR2 LQKENI. This CDR3 has 16 residues. The trim removed 6 bases at V and 0 bases at J, leaving 10 bases unmatched. Here the CDR3 DNA reads TGTGCCAGCTCGTCAATAACAGGGGCGACTAACTATGGCTACACCTTC. This translates into CASSSITGATNYGYTF.

V is TRBV7-8 and J is TRBJ1-1; D is ambiguous. CDR3 size: 13 residues. Germline loops: CDR1 SGHVS, CDR2 FQNEAQ. V lost 5 bases and J lost 2, with 9 bases in between. The CDR3 protein is CASSRIYNTEAFF. In DNA, the CDR3 is TGTGCCAGCAGCCGGATCTATAACACTGAAGCTTTCTTT. The variable domain in full, completed from reference TRBV7-8 and TRBJ1-1, reads GAGVSQSPRYKVAKRGQDVALRCDPISGHVSLFWYQQALGQGPEFLTYFQNEAQLDKSGLPSDRFFAERPEGSVSTLKIQRTQQEDSAVYLCASSRIYNTEAFFGQGTRLTVV.